This TCR beta chain was profiled in a study of blood T cell repertoires in COVID-19. Study overall: The cDNA or gDNA used as material had been derived from T cells, B-cell-depleted T cells, or PBMCs.

The CDR3 is 14 residues long. The germline V gene encodes CDR1 SGHDT and CDR2 YYEEEE. V shed 4 bases and J shed 6 bases, with 13 bases lying between them. In the original processing: Estimation of nucleated cell counts was performed using reference gene primer amplification. Measured with immunoSEQ multiplex PCR; TCRdb has only the in-frame clones, and not every one. That table is the source of V, J and clone size, and D and trimming were worked out from the DNA. The sample consists of 150,000 to 200,000 clones, roughly 80% of them appearing once. Participants came from some 23 US areas, aged about 18 to 89 years.

Material for sequencing was PBMCs or T cells enriched from blood (not recorded which). The V gene is TRBV5-6, the J gene TRBJ2-2; D perhaps matches TRBD2 (6 bases). The origin of this receptor is a middle-aged man who had recovered from COVID-19. CDR3 residues: CASSLGSSAGELFF. Written as DNA, the CDR3 is TGTGCCAGCAGCCTCGGGAGTTCTGCCGGGGAGCTGTTTTTT.